This T cell receptor (beta chain) was recorded in a study of OX40 agonist ivuxolimab in advanced cancers. Overall study: Patients with hepatocellular carcinoma, melanoma, renal cell or head and neck cancer made up the dose-escalation patients.

Sequenced by immunoSEQ multiplex PCR; TCRdb stores in-frame clones only, minus some. The sample holds around 92,000 clones, approximately 93% seen once. The CDR3 totals 10 residues. Germline CDR1 SQVTM, CDR2 ANQGSEA. Trimming stripped 3 bases from V and 8 bases from J, with 7 bases between. The sequence derives from an adult with an advanced solid tumor such as melanoma, head and neck, liver or kidney cancer. V gene TRBV29-1 combines with J gene TRBJ1-2; TRBD1 might be the D (5 bases). Here the sequenced sample was CD4+ or CD8+ T cells sorted from blood, taken in a trial of the OX40 agonist ivuxolimab. CDR3 DNA: TGCAGCGTTGACAGGGTGGGCTACACCTTC. It is translated as CSVDRVGYTF.